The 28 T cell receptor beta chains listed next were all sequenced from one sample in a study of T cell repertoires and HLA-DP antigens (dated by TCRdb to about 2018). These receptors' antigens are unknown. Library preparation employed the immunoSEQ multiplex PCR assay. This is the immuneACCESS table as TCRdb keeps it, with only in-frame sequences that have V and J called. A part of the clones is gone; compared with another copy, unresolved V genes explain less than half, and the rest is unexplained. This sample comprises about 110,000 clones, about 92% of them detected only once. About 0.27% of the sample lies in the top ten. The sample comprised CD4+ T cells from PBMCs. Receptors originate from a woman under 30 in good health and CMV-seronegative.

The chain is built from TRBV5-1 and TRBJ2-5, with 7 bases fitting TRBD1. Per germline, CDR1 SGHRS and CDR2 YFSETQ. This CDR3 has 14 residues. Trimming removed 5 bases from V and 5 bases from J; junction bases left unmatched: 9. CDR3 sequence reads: CASRTGSGVETQYF. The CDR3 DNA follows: TGCGCCAGCAGGACAGGGTCCGGGGTCGAGACCCAGTACTTC. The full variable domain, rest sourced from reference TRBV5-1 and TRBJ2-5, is KAGVTQTPRYLIKTRGQQVTLSCSPISGHRSVSWYQQTPGQGLQFLFEYFSETQRNKGNFPGRFSGRQFSNSRSEMNVSTLELGDSALYLCASRTGSGVETQYFGPGTRLLVL.

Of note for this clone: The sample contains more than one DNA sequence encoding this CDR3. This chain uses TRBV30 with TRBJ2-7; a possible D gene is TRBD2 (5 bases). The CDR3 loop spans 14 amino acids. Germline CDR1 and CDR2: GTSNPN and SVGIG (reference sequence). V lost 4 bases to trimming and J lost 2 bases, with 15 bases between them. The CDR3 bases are TGTGCCTGGAAGAAAGGAGGCACGACCTACGAGCAGTACTTC. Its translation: CAWKKGGTTYEQYF.

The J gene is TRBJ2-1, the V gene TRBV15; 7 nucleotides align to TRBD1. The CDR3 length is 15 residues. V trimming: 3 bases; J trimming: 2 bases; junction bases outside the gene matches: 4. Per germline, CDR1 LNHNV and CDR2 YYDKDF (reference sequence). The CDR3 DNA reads TGTGCCACCAGCAGGAGACAGGGCCCCTACAATGAGCAGTTCTTC. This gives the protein CATSRRQGPYNEQFF.

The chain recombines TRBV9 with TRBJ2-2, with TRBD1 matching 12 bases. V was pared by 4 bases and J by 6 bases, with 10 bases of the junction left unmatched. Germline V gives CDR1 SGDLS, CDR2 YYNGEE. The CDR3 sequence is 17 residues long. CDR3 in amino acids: CASSLSPGTGGPGELFF. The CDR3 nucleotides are TGTGCCAGCAGCCTGAGCCCCGGGACAGGGGGCCCCGGGGAGCTGTTTTTT.

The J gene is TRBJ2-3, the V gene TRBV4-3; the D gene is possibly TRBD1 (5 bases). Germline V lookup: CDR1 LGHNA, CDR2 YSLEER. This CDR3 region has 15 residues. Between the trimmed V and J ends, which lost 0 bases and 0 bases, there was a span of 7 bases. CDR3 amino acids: CASSQDRVSTDTQYF. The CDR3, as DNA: TGCGCCAGCAGCCAAGACAGGGTTAGCACAGATACGCAGTATTTT.

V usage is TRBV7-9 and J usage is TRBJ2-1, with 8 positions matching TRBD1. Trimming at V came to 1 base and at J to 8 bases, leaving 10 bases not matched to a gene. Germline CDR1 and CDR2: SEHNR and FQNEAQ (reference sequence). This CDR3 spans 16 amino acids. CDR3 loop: CASSLGGRQGNYEQFF. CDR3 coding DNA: TGTGCCAGCAGCTTAGGTGGGAGACAGGGGAATTATGAGCAGTTCTTC.

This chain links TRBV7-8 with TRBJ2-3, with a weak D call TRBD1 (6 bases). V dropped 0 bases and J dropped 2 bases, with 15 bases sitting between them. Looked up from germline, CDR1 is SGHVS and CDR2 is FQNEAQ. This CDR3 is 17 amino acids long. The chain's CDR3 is CASSLAATAGVTDTQYF. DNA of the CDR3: TGTGCCAGCAGCTTAGCCGCAACCGCAGGGGTCACAGATACGCAGTATTTT.

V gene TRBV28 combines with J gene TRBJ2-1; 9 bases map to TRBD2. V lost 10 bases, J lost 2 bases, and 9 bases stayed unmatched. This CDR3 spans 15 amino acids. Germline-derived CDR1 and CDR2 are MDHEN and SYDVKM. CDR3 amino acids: CATYPSSGAYNEQFF. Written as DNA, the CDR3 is TGTGCCACCTACCCATCTAGCGGGGCCTACAATGAGCAGTTCTTC.

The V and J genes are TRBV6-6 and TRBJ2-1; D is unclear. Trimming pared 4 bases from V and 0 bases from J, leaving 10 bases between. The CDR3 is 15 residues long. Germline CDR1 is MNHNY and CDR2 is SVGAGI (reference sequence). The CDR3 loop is CASSSASSSYNEQFF. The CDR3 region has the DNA TGTGCCAGCAGTTCTGCCAGCAGCTCCTACAATGAGCAGTTCTTC.

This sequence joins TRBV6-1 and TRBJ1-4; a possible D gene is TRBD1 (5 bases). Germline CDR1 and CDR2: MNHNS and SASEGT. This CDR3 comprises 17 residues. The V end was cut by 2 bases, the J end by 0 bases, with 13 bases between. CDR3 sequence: CASSESGGGTTNEKLFF. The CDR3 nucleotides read TGTGCCAGCAGTGAAAGCGGGGGAGGGACAACTAATGAAAAACTGTTTTTT.

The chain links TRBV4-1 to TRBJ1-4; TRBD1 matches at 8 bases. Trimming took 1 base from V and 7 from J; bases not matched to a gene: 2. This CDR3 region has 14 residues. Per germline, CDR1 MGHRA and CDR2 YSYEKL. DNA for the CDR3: TGCGCCAGCAGCCAAGGCGACAGGGGTGAAAAACTGTTTTTT. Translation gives CASSQGDRGEKLFF.

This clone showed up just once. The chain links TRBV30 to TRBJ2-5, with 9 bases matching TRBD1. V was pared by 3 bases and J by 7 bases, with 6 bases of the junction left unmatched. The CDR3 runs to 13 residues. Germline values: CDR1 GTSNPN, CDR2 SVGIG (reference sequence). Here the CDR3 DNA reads TGTGCCTGGAGCGAACAGGGGGCGGTGACCCAGTACTTC. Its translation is CAWSEQGAVTQYF.

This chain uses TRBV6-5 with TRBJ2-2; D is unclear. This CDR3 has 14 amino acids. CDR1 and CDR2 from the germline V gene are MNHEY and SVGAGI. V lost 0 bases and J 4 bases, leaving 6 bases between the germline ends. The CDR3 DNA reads TGTGCCAGCAGTTACTCCGTCCTCACCGGGGAGCTGTTTTTT. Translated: CASSYSVLTGELFF.

The chain's CDR3 is CASSPAGSQETQYF. DNA for the CDR3: TGTGCCAGCAGCCCCGCGGGCAGCCAAGAGACCCAGTACTTC. The gene calls are TRBV5-4 and TRBJ2-5; D might be TRBD2 (5 bases). The length of the CDR3 is 14 residues. Per germline, CDR1 SGHNT and CDR2 YYREEE (reference sequence). Trimming left V 4 bases short and J 1 base short, with 11 bases between.

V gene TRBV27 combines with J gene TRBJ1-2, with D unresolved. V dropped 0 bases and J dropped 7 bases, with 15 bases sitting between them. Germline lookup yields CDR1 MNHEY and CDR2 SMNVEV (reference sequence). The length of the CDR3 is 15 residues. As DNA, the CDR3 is TGTGCCAGCAGTTTATCCTTGGACGGCGCGGGTGGCTACACCTTC. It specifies CASSLSLDGAGGYTF.

CDR3 sequence reads: CASSLAGPSGSRETQYF. CDR3 coding DNA: TGTGCCAGCAGCTTGGCCGGGCCTAGCGGGAGCCGAGAGACCCAGTACTTC. The V and J genes are TRBV5-6 and TRBJ2-5; 10 nucleotides line up with TRBD2. The germline gives CDR1 SGHDT, CDR2 YYEEEE. V dropped 0 bases and J dropped 4; count of bases not matched to a gene: 9. CDR3 length: 17 amino acids.

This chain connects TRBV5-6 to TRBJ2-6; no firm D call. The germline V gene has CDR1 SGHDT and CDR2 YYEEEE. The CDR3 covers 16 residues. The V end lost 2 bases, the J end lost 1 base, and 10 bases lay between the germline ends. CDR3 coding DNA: TGTGCCAGCAGCTTTGGCTTCGAATCTGGGGCCAACGTCCTGACTTTC. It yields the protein CASSFGFESGANVLTF.

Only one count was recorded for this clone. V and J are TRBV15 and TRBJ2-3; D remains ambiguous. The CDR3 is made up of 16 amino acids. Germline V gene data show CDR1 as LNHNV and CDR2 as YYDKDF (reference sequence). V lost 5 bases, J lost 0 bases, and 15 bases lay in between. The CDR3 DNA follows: TGTGCCACCAGCCGAAGACGACGGAAGAGCACAGATACGCAGTATTTT. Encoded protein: CATSRRRRKSTDTQYF.

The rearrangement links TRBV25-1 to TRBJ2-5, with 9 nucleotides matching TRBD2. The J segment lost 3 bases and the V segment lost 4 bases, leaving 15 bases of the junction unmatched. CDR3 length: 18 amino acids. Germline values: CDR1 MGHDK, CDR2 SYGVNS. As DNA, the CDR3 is TGTGCCAGCAGTGCCACGACTAGCGGTACCGAGGGGAAAGAGACCCAGTACTTC. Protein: CASSATTSGTEGKETQYF.

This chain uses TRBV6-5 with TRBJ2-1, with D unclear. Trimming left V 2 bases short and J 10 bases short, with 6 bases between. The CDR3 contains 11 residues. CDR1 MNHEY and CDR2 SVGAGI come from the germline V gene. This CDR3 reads CASSYDGEQFF. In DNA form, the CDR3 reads TGTGCCAGCAGTTACGATGGGGAGCAGTTCTTC.

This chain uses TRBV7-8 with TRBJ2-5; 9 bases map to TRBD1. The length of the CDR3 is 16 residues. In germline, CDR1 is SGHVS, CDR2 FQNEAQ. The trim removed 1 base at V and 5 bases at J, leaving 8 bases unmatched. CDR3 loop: CASSLGFTGGLETQYF. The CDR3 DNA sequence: TGTGCCAGCAGCTTAGGATTCACAGGGGGCCTCGAGACCCAGTACTTC.

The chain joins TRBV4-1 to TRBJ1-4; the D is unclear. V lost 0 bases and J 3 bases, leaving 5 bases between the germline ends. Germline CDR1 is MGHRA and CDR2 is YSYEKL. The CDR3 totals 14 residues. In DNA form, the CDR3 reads TGCGCCAGCAGCCAAGAACCCCCTAATGAAAAACTGTTTTTT. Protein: CASSQEPPNEKLFF.

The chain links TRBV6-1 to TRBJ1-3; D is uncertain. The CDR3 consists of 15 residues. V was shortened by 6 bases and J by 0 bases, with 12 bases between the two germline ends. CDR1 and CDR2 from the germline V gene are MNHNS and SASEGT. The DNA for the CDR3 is TGTGCCAGCAGGTGGTCCAGGCTCTCTGGAAACACCATATATTTT. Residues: CASRWSRLSGNTIYF.

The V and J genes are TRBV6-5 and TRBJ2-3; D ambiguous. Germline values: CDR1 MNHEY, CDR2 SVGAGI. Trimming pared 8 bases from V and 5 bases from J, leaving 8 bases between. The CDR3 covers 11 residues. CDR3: CASSTGDTQYF. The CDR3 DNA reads TGTGCCAGCTCTACGGGAGATACGCAGTATTTT.

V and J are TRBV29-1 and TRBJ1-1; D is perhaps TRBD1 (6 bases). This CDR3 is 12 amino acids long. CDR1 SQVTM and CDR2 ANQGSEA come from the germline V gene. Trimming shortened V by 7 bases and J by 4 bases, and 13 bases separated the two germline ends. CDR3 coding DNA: TGCAGCGGCAGGGGTTGGGTCACTGAAGCTTTCTTT. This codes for CSGRGWVTEAFF.

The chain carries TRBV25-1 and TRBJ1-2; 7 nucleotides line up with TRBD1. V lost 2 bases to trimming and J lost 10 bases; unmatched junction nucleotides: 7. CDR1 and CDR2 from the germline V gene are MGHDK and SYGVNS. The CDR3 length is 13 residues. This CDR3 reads CASSEGGDRHYTF. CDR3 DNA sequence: TGTGCCAGCAGTGAAGGGGGGGACAGACACTACACCTTC.

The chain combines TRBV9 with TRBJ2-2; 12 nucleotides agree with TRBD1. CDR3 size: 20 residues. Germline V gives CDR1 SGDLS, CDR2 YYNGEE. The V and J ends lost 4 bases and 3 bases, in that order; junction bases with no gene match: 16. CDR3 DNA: TGTGCCAGCAGCCCTCGAGCTCCGGGACAGGGGGCGTTTGACACCGGGGAGCTGTTTTTT. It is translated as CASSPRAPGQGAFDTGELFF.

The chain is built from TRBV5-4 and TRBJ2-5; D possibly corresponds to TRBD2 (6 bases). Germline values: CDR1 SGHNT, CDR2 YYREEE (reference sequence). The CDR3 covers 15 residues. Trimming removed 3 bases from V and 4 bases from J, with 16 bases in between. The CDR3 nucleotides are TGTGCCAGCAGCTGGTCGCTGGAGGGCGGAGAGACCCAGTACTTC. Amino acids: CASSWSLEGGETQYF.